Listed below are T cell receptor beta chains from one sample, sequenced in a study of regulatory T cells in long-lasting Graves disease. MiXCR, applied by TCRdb to the multiplex PCR reads, yields one record per CDR3 protein. The sample lists 600,000 to 650,000 distinct CDR3 sequences, 15% to 20% occurring once. The same data also went into a second study, on T cells in Graves' hyperthyroidism and ophthalmopathy.

The sample here was peripheral blood mononuclear cells (PBMCs), taken at new diagnosis, from a patient treated with antithyroid drugs. Receptor source: a woman aged 25 to 45 with Graves disease. Both conserved end residues are part of each CDR3. A D gene is named only where the DNA matches it firmly. Size is omitted from some rows. Given values are once, few, many or a class for expanded clones.

v_call	clone_size	j_call	d_call	cdr3_nt	cdr3_aa
TRBV9	NA	TRBJ2-5	NA	TGTGCCAGCAGCGTAGCGATAGGGCCTCAAGAGACCCAGTACTTC	CASSVAIGPQETQYF
TRBV7-9	many	TRBJ2-7	TRBD2	TGTGCCAGCAGCCATTTGACTAGCGGGGTGTACGAGCAGTACTTC	CASSHLTSGVYEQYF
TRBV30	NA	TRBJ1-3	TRBD1	TGTGCCTGTCTATCAGGGGGGAGCTCTGGAAACACCATATATTTT	CACLSGGSSGNTIYF
TRBV6-1	NA	TRBJ2-1	TRBD2	TGTGCCAGCAGTCTGCCCCCCCTAGCGGGAGACCTTAATGAGCAGTTCTTC	CASSLPPLAGDLNEQFF
TRBV28	NA	TRBJ1-1	TRBD1	TGTGCCAGCAGCCCGGACAGGGGATACACTGAAGCTTTCTTT	CASSPDRGYTEAFF
TRBV18	NA	TRBJ2-1	TRBD2	TGTGCCAGCTCACCACCGGGGAGCGGGGGGGATGAGCAGTTCTTC	CASSPPGSGGDEQFF
TRBV5-1	many	TRBJ1-2	NA	TGCGCCAGCAGCCCGGACAGCCCCTATGGCTACACCTTC	CASSPDSPYGYTF
TRBV12-3/TRBV12-4	few	TRBJ2-3	TRBD2	TGTGCCAGCAGTCCGTTAGCGGGGAGCACAGATACGCAGTATTTT	CASSPLAGSTDTQYF
TRBV5-1	few	TRBJ2-1	NA	TGCGCCAGCAGCTTATCAGGACGGCAAGACAATGAGCAGTTCTTC	CASSLSGRQDNEQFF
TRBV5-1	NA	TRBJ2-1	NA	TGTGCCAGCAGCGCCAATAACCTAGACAATGAGCAGTTCTTC	CASSANNLDNEQFF
TRBV28	many	TRBJ1-5	TRBD1	TGTGCCAGCAGCCGGGACAGGGGGTATATAAGCAATCAGCCCCAGCATTTT	CASSRDRGYISNQPQHF
TRBV27	many	TRBJ2-7	NA	TGTGCCAGCGACCCTTTCGGAGCCCCTTTGACCTACGAGCAGTACTTC	CASDPFGAPLTYEQYF
TRBV5-1	many	TRBJ1-5	TRBD1	TGTGCCAGCAGTCTACAGGGGTCTCAGCCCCAGCATTTT	CASSLQGSQPQHF
TRBV18	many	TRBJ1-5	NA	TGTGCCAGCAGCCCAGGAGGGAATCAGCCCCAGCATTTT	CASSPGGNQPQHF
TRBV7-2	NA	TRBJ2-7	NA	TGTGCCAGCAGCCGCCCTCCCAGCTCCTACGAGCAGTACTTC	CASSRPPSSYEQYF
TRBV7-9	NA	TRBJ2-1	TRBD2	TGTGCCAGCAGCACAACTAGCGGGGCCTTCTATGAGCAGTTCTTC	CASSTTSGAFYEQFF